At least ten counts were recorded for the clone carrying this TCR beta chain. This sample stems from a study of T cells in Graves' hyperthyroidism and ophthalmopathy. Overall study: Blood was drawn when the patient was first diagnosed and still untreated.

RNA transcripts provided the source from which TCR beta CDR3 regions were amplified. First-round RT-PCR targeting the TCR CDR3 was performed with the HTBI primer set. TCRdb re-analysed the multiplex PCR reads in MiXCR, keeping a single row per CDR3 protein. The repertoire holds a few hundred thousand distinct CDR3 sequences, 20% seen once, with 26% in the top ten. This CDR3 spans 10 amino acids. CDR1 is DFQATT, CDR2 SNEGSKA, per germline (reference sequence). V dropped 3 bases and J dropped 4 bases, with 3 bases sitting between them. The chain employs TRBV20-1 and TRBJ1-2, with D unresolved. This sequence was found in a man aged 18 to 29 with Graves' hyperthyroidism. Source material: blood. The chain's CDR3 is CSARFYGYTF. The CDR3 bases are TGCAGTGCTAGGTTCTATGGCTACACCTTC.